This T cell receptor (beta chain) stems from a study of human T cells and chemical hapten exposure. Overall study context: Slight differences in pooled library volume were the main source of varying TCR yields across samples. The study, taken as a whole, reports: While controls formed fewer of them, expanded TCRs formed significantly more large CDR3 similarity clusters. TCRs at a frequency above 1 in 1000 stayed unchanged with DPC sensitization.

Noted time point: patch test 3, about 24 weeks after DPC sensitization. Treatment of the sample: therapeutic diphenylcyclopropenone sensitization with weekly scalp DPC. This clonotype has more than one count but fewer than ten. Antigen specificity is unknown. From the RACE reads, TCRdb called clonotypes with MiXCR, one entry per CDR3 protein. The sample shows about 90,000 distinct CDR3 sequences, 11% of them seen only once. The CDR3 contains 15 residues. Germline V CDR1 and CDR2: MNHEY, SVGEGT. Deletions cut 7 bases from V and 0 bases from J, with 14 bases between. This specimen was whole blood, taken in connection with sensitization to the hapten diphenylcyclopropenone (DPC). This clonotype was sampled from a woman aged 25 to 45 with alopecia areata. Some clones in this sample may be carry-over from other donors' samples. The chain carries TRBV6-2 or TRBV6-3 and TRBJ2-3, with D possibly being TRBD2 (6 bases). CDR3 region: CASTKGGTSTDTQYF. As DNA, the CDR3 is TGTGCCAGCACTAAAGGCGGGACTAGCACAGATACGCAGTATTTT.